This passage covers 18 T cell receptor beta chains from one sample sequenced in a study of regulatory T cells in long-lasting Graves disease. Combining iRepertoire HTBI primers with Arm-PCR of CDR3 regions, the authors built TCR beta libraries. TCRdb reanalysed the multiplex PCR reads using MiXCR and keeps one entry per CDR3 protein. The table includes 350,000 to 550,000 distinct CDR3 sequences, roughly 15% detected once. Time point indicated: newly diagnosed GD, antithyroid drugs for less than 3 months. RNA extracted from PBMCs served as the sequencing template. This sample was shared with a second study, whose subject was T cells in Graves' hyperthyroidism and ophthalmopathy.

The sequenced sample was peripheral blood mononuclear cells (PBMCs), obtained at new diagnosis, from a patient treated with antithyroid drugs. Receptors originate from a woman aged 18 to 35 with Graves disease.

This clonotype was seen many times. The genes are TRBV28 and TRBJ2-7; D may correspond to TRBD1 or TRBD2 (6 bases each). The CDR3 totals 12 residues. V was shortened by 6 bases and J by 7 bases, with 13 bases between the two germline ends. Germline CDR1 is MDHEN and CDR2 is SYDVKM. The CDR3 nucleotides read TGTGCCAGCAGCATCGGGGGCCGGGAGCAGTACTTC. Encoded protein: CASSIGGREQYF.

This clonotype showed up just a few times. A much larger clone is a single base away; this may be a read error. The chain is built from TRBV7-6 and TRBJ2-3; perhaps TRBD2 as D (5 bases). This CDR3 contains 14 residues. V was shortened by 1 base and J by 2 bases, with 7 bases between the two germline ends. Germline V gene data show CDR1 as SGHVS and CDR2 as FNYEAQ. CDR3: CASSLVSDTDTQYF. DNA of the CDR3: TGTGCCAGCAGCTTAGTTAGCGACACAGATACGCAGTATTTT.

On this clonotype itself: This CDR3 fails to terminate in the conserved phenylalanine or tryptophan, so it likely reflects a read error. The chain uses TRBV28 and TRBJ2-7; 8 nucleotides agree with TRBD2. V dropped 2 bases and J dropped 6; count of bases not matched to a gene: 12. The germline CDR1 and CDR2 sequences are MDHEN and SYDVKM. CDR3 size: 16 residues. The CDR3 DNA is TGTGCCAGCAGTTTAGGGGCGGGAGGCCACCGGTCCGAGCAGTACCTC. Translated: CASSLGAGGHRSEQYL.

This clonotype was observed a handful of times. The chain recombines TRBV6-1 with TRBJ2-6, with TRBD2 as a possible D gene (6 bases). This CDR3 has 16 amino acids. CDR1 is MNHNS, CDR2 SASEGT, per germline. The germline V and J ends were trimmed by 5 bases and 3 bases, with 14 bases remaining between them. The CDR3 nucleotides read TGTGCCAGCAGTCAGACGCGGGGCCTTGGGGCCAACGTCCTGACTTTC. Amino acids: CASSQTRGLGANVLTF.

This clonotype was counted between two and nine times. The CDR3 coding sequence is TGTGCCAGCAGCTTAGGTCCTAGCGGGAACACCGGGGAGCTGTTTTTT. It specifies CASSLGPSGNTGELFF. The chain employs TRBV7-2 and TRBJ2-2, with 7 bases aligning to TRBD2. This CDR3 comprises 16 residues. V lost 1 base and J lost 1; bases outside the gene matches: 3. The V gene's germline CDR1 is SGHTA and CDR2 FQGNSA.

This clonotype showed up many times. V gene TRBV28 combines with J gene TRBJ2-1; either TRBD1 or TRBD2 may supply D (7 bases each). V lost 5 bases and J 6 bases, leaving 23 bases between the germline ends. Germline values: CDR1 MDHEN, CDR2 SYDVKM. The CDR3 is made up of 17 amino acids. CDR3 DNA sequence: TGTGCCAGCAGTCCACCTCTGGGAGGGGGCGCCTCCAATGAGCAGTTCTTC. This gives the protein CASSPPLGGGASNEQFF.

The chain uses TRBV7-9 and TRBJ2-1; 16 bases agree with TRBD2. V gave up 5 bases and J gave up 9 bases; unmatched junction bases: 7. Germline-derived CDR1 and CDR2 are SEHNR and FQNEAQ (reference sequence). This CDR3 spans 16 amino acids. The CDR3 is CASSGGTSGRVTEQFF. CDR3 DNA sequence: TGTGCCAGCAGCGGCGGGACTAGCGGGAGGGTCACTGAGCAGTTCTTC.

This clonotype was counted many times. The chain couples TRBV20-1 to TRBJ2-1; D uncertain. Germline V gene data show CDR1 as DFQATT and CDR2 as SNEGSKA (reference sequence). The length of the CDR3 is 13 residues. With 0 bases removed from V and 9 bases from J, the gap between germline ends came to 12 bases. The CDR3 region has the DNA TGCAGTGCTAGAGATACTGGGGAATTTGAGCAGTTCTTC. It specifies CSARDTGEFEQFF.

The CDR3 spells CSGVPNTDTQYF. In DNA, the CDR3 is TGCAGTGGGGTACCTAACACAGATACGCAGTATTTT. The chain combines TRBV20-1 with TRBJ2-3; D uncertain. Trimming left V 7 bases short and J 2 bases short, with 10 bases between. This CDR3 region has 12 residues. The V gene's germline CDR1 is DFQATT and CDR2 SNEGSKA (reference sequence).

This clonotype has a count of ten or more. The chain combines TRBV2 with TRBJ2-7, with TRBD1 identical over 7 bases. The V gene's germline CDR1 is SNHLY and CDR2 FYNNEI. The CDR3 has 15 residues. V shed 1 base, J shed 8 bases, and the junction held 11 bases outside the gene matches. The CDR3 DNA reads as TGTGCCAGCAGTGAAGAGGGACAGAATGCTTCCCAGCAGTACTTC. The encoded protein is CASSEEGQNASQQYF.

This clonotype was observed at least ten times. V is TRBV6-2 or TRBV6-3 and J is TRBJ2-1; a weak D match, TRBD2 (5 bases). Trimming cost V 5 bases and J 9 bases, with 17 bases left between them. The CDR3 has 14 residues. Germline V gene lookup returns CDR1 MNHEY and CDR2 SVGEGT. The CDR3 is CASSDRGSSVEQFF. The CDR3 region has the DNA TGTGCCAGCAGTGATCGGGGATCGAGTGTTGAGCAGTTCTTC.

This clonotype was seen a few times. The rearrangement uses TRBV27 and TRBJ2-1, with 7 bases aligning to TRBD2. The CDR3 is 16 residues long. CDR1 is MNHEY and CDR2 is SMNVEV in the germline V gene (reference sequence). V was clipped by 6 bases and J by 0 bases; unmatched bases: 8. The CDR3 region has the DNA TGTGCCAGCAGCCCCCTAGCGGAAAGCTCCTACAATGAGCAGTTCTTC. It yields the protein CASSPLAESSYNEQFF.

Many counts were recorded for this clonotype. This chain uses TRBV5-8 with TRBJ2-2, with D perhaps TRBD1 or TRBD2 (5 bases each). CDR3 length equals 13 residues. V was cut by 8 bases and J by 6 bases, with 14 bases left in between. The germline gives CDR1 SGHTS, CDR2 YDEGEE. The CDR3 reads CARRGASPGELFF. The CDR3 nucleotides are TGTGCCAGGAGGGGCGCTTCGCCCGGGGAGCTGTTTTTT.

Ten or more counts support this clonotype. This chain joins TRBV18 and TRBJ2-7; 11 nucleotides line up with TRBD1. CDR1 is KGHSH, CDR2 LQKENI, per germline. The ends lost 5 bases at V and 6 bases at J; junction bases unmatched: 3. The CDR3 loop spans 13 amino acids. CDR3 sequence (DNA): TGTGCCAGCTCAGGACAGGGGGCCACCGAGCAGTACTTC. As protein: CASSGQGATEQYF.

The CDR3 nucleotides read TGTGCCAGCAGCTTAGTTGGGGGGGCCACATTCTATGGCTACACCTTC. Protein sequence: CASSLVGGATFYGYTF. This chain joins TRBV7-2 and TRBJ1-2; possibly TRBD1 for D (6 bases). The ends were cut back, 1 base at V and 4 bases at J, with 16 bases in the middle. Germline loops: CDR1 SGHTA, CDR2 FQGNSA. The CDR3 is 16 residues long. The variable domain in full, completed from reference TRBV7-2 and TRBJ1-2, reads GAGVSQSPSNKVTEKGKDVELRCDPISGHTALYWYRQSLGQGLEFLIYFQGNSAPDKSGLPSDRFSAERTGGSVSTLTIQRTQQEDSAVYLCASSLVGGATFYGYTFGSGTRLTVV.

This sequence joins TRBV5-6 and TRBJ1-4; 7 bases map to TRBD1. Germline CDR1 reads SGHDT; CDR2 reads YYEEEE. CDR3 length equals 15 residues. The trim removed 3 bases at V and 2 bases at J, leaving 4 bases unmatched. CDR3 loop: CASSWTGQTNEKLFF. CDR3 nucleotides: TGTGCCAGCAGCTGGACGGGACAGACTAATGAAAAACTGTTTTTT.

The chain carries TRBV5-1 and TRBJ2-3; TRBD1 aligns across 7 bases. V gave up 3 bases and J gave up 2 bases; unmatched junction bases: 6. The CDR3 totals 15 residues. Germline-derived CDR1 and CDR2 are SGHRS and YFSETQ. The CDR3 DNA sequence: TGCGCCAGCAGCTCGACAGGGACCCCCACAGATACGCAGTATTTT. This codes for CASSSTGTPTDTQYF.

The V gene is TRBV9, the J gene TRBJ2-5; 9 bases are shared with TRBD1. The CDR3 sequence is 17 residues long. J lost 5 bases, V lost 3 bases, and 14 bases had no gene match. Germline CDR1 reads SGDLS; CDR2 reads YYNGEE. The CDR3 DNA reads TGTGCCAGCAGCGAATTCGGGGGGACAGGACAGGGGGAGACCCAGTACTTC. Translation: CASSEFGGTGQGETQYF.